This section outlines one TCR beta chain sequence together with its context. This clone was counted a few times. This clone's antigen is unknown. One base away there is no much larger clone; base qualities are not given. The time point label corresponds to: about 28 days (+/-7) after the second vaccine dose. AZD1222 recipients with second doses at about 4 weeks or about 12 weeks were pooled, because spike-specific TCR depth and breadth did not differ between schedules. Vaccinee samples came from UK trials COV001 and COV002, including a single-blind randomized controlled phase 2/3 trial of AZD1222 (ChAdOx1 nCoV-19) in healthy adults. For TCRbeta chain sequencing, PBMC samples from trial participants were taken at day 0 and at day 28 after the second dose. The CDR3 regions of human TCRbeta chains were subjected to immunosequencing. Per the source publication's procedure: TCRs in the repertoires were matched against a reference library of SARS-CoV-2-specific TCRs that had been generated with the MIRA antigen-specificity platform. Breadth was defined as the fraction of unique TCRs that were SARS-CoV-2-associated, and depth was defined as the fraction of total T cells that were SARS-CoV-2-associated. Using the MIRA data, every spike-specific TCR was mapped to the spike region that the TCR reacted to and assigned to either a CD4 or a CD8 class. Log10-transformed breadth and depth values were compared by one-way ANOVA with Sidak's multiple comparisons tests. Drawn from immuneACCESS, this table holds only the in-frame rearrangements with V and J called that TCRdb kept. Clones are partly lost; checked studies trace under half to an unresolved V gene and leave the rest unexplained. The V and J calls and the clone size are those of that table, but D and trimming were determined from the DNA. Within this sample are about 120,000 clones, with roughly 87% of them counted one time only. The ten largest clones add up to under 3% of the sample.

This sample stems from a study of T cell responses to AZD1222 COVID-19 vaccine (dated by TCRdb to the early 2020s). In the study overall: A total of 233 trial participants underwent TCR sequencing, of whom nearly 210 received two doses of AZD1222 and 26 received two doses of the MenACWY control vaccine. Trial participants were enrolled into age subgroups of 18-55, 56-69 and 70-plus years, which contained approximately 150, 30 and 60 TCR-sequenced participants, respectively. Study-wide findings and limitations: Conclusions about previously exposed vaccinees were limited because only a handful of AZD1222 recipients were SARS-CoV-2 seropositive at baseline. After two AZD1222 doses, both the breadth and the depth of spike-specific TCRs were significantly higher than at day 0 and than in MenACWY recipients. The vaccine-associated CD4 TCRs covered the entire spike protein, and the dominant responses fell in regions 160-218 and 743-854. The 56-69-year group was small, and its depth increase did not reach significance, likely because of low power. Because no samples from the day 14 peak response were available, repertoires could be characterized only after the peak T cell response. Participants were mostly white British, with more females than males. The authors suggested clonal diversity may have been underestimated. Reportedly, close to half of the unique spike-specific TCRs recognized epitopes lying outside the regions that are mutated in the B.1.351 and B.1.1.7 variants.

Looking up the germline V gene (reference sequence) yields CDR1 LNHDA and CDR2 SQIVND. Measured from the cysteine to the phenylalanine, the CDR3 is 13 residues long. The read is trimmed to its CDR3 DNA, 39 bases read in frame from base 1. Trimming removed 7 bases from V and 9 bases from J, leaving 16 bases between the germline ends. This TCR came from an adult who received the AZD1222 COVID-19 vaccine. The specimen comprised peripheral blood, sampled 28 days after the second AZD1222 dose. This receptor chain uses TRBV19 and TRBJ2-1, with a tentative D gene TRBD2 over 6 matching bases. In nucleotides, the sequence is TGTGCCAGTACGTCCCTCACCGGGGGTGAGCAGTTCTTC. The encoded protein is CASTSLTGGEQFF.